This entry features one T cell receptor (beta chain) sequence. Antigen unknown. The sample belongs to a study of early stage breast cancer tumors. Looking at the study overall: About 80% of the 16 invasive tumors were ER+, PR+ and HER2-.

In germline, CDR1 is MNHEY, CDR2 SVGAGI. Trimming took 8 bases from V and 4 from J; bases not matched to a gene: 1. CDR3 length equals 12 residues. Each sample had two DNA replicates, 0.5 ug blood or around 1.6 ug tissue. Only in-frame clones appear in the TCRdb table, and some are missing; sequencing was by immunoSEQ multiplex PCR. This table has 50,000 to 65,000 clones, 75% to 95% appearing once. The study's findings and limits: Comparing each tissue with blood distinguished tumor from normal in most of the 16 patients.

This receptor was obtained from a person aged 70 to 85 with breast cancer. The rearrangement joins TRBV6-5 to TRBJ1-5; 8 nucleotides agree with TRBD1. The material sequenced was blood. The chain's CDR3 is CASRQGNQPQHF. Here the CDR3 DNA reads TGTGCCAGCCGACAGGGGAATCAGCCCCAGCATTTT.